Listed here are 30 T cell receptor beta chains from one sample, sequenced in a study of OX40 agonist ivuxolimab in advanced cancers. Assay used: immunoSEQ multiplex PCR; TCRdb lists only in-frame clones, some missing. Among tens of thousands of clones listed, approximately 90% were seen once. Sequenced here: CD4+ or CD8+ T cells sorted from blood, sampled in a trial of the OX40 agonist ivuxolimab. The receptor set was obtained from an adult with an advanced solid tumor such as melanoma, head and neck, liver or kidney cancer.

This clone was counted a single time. Written as DNA, the CDR3 is TGTGCCAGCTCACCATCGGATGGGCCAGGTACTAATGAGCAGTTCTTC. Amino acids: CASSPSDGPGTNEQFF. The chain uses TRBV18 and TRBJ2-1; unclear D gene. Trimming pared 2 bases from V and 7 bases from J, leaving 18 bases between. Germline V gene data show CDR1 as KGHSH and CDR2 as LQKENI. This CDR3 has 16 residues.

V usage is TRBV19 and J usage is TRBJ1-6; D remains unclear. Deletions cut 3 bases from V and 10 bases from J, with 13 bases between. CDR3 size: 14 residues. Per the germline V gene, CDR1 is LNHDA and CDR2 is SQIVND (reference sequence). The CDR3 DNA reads TGTGCCAGTAGTATGATCCGGATTAGCTCACCCCTCCACTTT. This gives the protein CASSMIRISSPLHF. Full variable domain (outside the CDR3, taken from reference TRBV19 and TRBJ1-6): DGGITQSPKYLFRKEGQNVTLSCEQNLNHDAMYWYRQDPGQGLRLIYYSQIVNDFQKGDIAEGYSVSREKKESFPLTVTSAQKNPTAFYLCASSMIRISSPLHFGNGTRLTVT.

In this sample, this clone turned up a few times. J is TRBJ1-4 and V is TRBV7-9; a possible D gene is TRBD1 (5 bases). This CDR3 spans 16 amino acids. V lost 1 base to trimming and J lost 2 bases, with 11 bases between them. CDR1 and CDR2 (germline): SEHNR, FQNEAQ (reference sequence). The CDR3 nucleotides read TGTGCCAGCAGCTTAGGAGGGGTTTTTACTAATGAAAAACTGTTTTTT. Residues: CASSLGGVFTNEKLFF.

The CDR3 loop reads CASSYGTGTYEQYF. In DNA, the CDR3 is TGTGCCAGCAGTTACGGGACAGGGACCTACGAGCAGTACTTC. The chain couples TRBV6-5 to TRBJ2-7, with 9 positions matching TRBD1. Trimming removed 2 bases from V and 2 bases from J; junction bases left unmatched: 1. In germline, CDR1 is MNHEY, CDR2 SVGAGI. The CDR3 totals 14 residues.

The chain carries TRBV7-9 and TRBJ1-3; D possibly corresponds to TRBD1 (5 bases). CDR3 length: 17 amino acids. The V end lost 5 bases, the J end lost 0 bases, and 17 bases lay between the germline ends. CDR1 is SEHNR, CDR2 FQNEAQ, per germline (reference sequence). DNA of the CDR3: TGTGCCAGCAGCGGGAGGACAACGGCGCACTCTGGAAACACCATATATTTT. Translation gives CASSGRTTAHSGNTIYF.

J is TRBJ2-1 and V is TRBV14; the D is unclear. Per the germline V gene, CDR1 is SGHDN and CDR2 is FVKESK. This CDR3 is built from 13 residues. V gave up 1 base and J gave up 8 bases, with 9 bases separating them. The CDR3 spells CASSQVVRYEQFF. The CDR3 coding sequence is TGTGCCAGCAGCCAAGTTGTTAGGTATGAGCAGTTCTTC.

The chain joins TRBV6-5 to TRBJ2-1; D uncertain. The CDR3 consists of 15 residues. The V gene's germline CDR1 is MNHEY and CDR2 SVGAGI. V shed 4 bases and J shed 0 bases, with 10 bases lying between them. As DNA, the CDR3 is TGTGCCAGCAGTTCATATCAGAGCTCCTACAATGAGCAGTTCTTC. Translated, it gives CASSSYQSSYNEQFF.

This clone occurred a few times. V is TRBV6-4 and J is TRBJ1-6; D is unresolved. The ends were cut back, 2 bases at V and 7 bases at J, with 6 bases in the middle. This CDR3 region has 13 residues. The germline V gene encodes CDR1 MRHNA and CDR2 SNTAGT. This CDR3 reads CASSDRENSPLHF. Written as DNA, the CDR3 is TGTGCCAGCAGTGACAGGGAGAATTCACCCCTCCACTTT.

Here the CDR3 DNA reads TGTGCCAGCAGCTTAGCGGGGGGGATGCAGCCCCAGCATTTT. Amino acids: CASSLAGGMQPQHF. The chain uses TRBV7-9 and TRBJ1-5; maybe TRBD1 (5 bases). This CDR3 has 14 amino acids. V lost 0 bases, J lost 7 bases, and 10 bases lay in between. Per germline, CDR1 SEHNR and CDR2 FQNEAQ (reference sequence).

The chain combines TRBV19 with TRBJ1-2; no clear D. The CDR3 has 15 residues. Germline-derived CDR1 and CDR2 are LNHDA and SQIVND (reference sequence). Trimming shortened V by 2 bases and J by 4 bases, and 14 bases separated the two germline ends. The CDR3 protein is CASSIRQALAYGYTF. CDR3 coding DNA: TGTGCCAGTAGTATACGGCAGGCTCTCGCCTATGGCTACACCTTC.

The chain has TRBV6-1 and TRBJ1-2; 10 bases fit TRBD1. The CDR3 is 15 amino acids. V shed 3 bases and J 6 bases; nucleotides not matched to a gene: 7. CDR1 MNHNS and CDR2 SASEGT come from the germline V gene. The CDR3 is CASSERDRGLNGYTF. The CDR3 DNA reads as TGTGCCAGCAGTGAGCGGGACAGGGGTCTCAATGGCTACACCTTC.

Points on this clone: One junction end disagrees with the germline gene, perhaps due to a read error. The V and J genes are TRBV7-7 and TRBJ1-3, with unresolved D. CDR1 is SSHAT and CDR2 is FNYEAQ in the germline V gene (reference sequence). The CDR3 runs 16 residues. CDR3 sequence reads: CASSLGPQASGNTIYF. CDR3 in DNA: TGTGCTAGCAGCTTAGGGCCCCAGGCTTCTGGAAACACCATATATTTT. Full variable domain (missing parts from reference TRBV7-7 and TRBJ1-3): GAGVSQSPRYKVTKRGQDVTLRCDPISSHATLYWYQQALGQGPEFLTYFNYEAQPDKSGLPSDRFSAERPEGSISTLTIQRTEQRDSAMYRCASSLGPQASGNTIYFGEGSWLTVV.

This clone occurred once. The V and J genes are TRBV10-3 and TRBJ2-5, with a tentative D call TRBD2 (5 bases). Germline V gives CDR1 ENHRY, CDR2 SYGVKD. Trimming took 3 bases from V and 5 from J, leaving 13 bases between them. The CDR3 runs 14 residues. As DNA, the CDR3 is TGTGCCATCAGTGATTCGAGCGGCGGGGAGACCCAGTACTTC. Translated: CAISDSSGGETQYF.

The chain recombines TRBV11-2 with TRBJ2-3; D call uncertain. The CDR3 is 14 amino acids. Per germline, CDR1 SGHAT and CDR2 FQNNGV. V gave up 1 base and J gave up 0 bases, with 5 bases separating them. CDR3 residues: CASSLVFSTDTQYF. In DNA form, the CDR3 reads TGTGCCAGCAGCTTAGTGTTTAGCACAGATACGCAGTATTTT.

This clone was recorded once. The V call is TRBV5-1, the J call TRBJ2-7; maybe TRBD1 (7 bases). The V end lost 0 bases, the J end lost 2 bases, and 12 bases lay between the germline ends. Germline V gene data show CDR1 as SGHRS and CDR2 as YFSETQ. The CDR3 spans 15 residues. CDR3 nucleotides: TGCGCCAGCAGCTTGGGCGGGACAGCCCCCTACGAGCAGTACTTC. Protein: CASSLGGTAPYEQYF.

CDR3 in DNA: TGTGCCATCAGTGAGCCGGGACAGGGGATCCACGAGCAGTACTTC. It is translated as CAISEPGQGIHEQYF. The J gene is TRBJ2-7, the V gene TRBV10-3; 10 bases fit TRBD1. This CDR3 comprises 15 residues. Germline-derived CDR1 and CDR2 are ENHRY and SYGVKD. After removal of 2 bases from V and 5 bases from J, the junction contained 6 bases not matched to a gene.

The CDR3 is CASSPPLAGGNIQYF. The CDR3 DNA sequence: TGTGCCAGCAGCCCTCCACTAGCGGGAGGGAACATTCAGTACTTC. The J gene is TRBJ2-4, the V gene TRBV28, with 13 nucleotides matching TRBD2. The V gene end was trimmed by 6 bases and the J gene end by 7 bases; junction bases not matched to a gene: 6. The length of the CDR3 is 15 residues. From germline, CDR1 is MDHEN and CDR2 SYDVKM.

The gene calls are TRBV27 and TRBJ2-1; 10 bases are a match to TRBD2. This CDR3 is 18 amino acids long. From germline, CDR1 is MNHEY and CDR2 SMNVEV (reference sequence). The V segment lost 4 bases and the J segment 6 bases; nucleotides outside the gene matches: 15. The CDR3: CASSSPTPLAGVVNEQFF. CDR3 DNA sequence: TGTGCCAGCAGTTCTCCCACCCCGCTAGCGGGAGTGGTCAATGAGCAGTTCTTC.

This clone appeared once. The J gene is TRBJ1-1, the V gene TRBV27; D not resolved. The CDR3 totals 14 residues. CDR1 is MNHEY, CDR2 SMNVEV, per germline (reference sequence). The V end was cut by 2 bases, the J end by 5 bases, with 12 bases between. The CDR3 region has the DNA TGTGCCAGCAGTTTAGGAAATATGCGGACTGAAGCTTTCTTT. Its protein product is CASSLGNMRTEAFF.

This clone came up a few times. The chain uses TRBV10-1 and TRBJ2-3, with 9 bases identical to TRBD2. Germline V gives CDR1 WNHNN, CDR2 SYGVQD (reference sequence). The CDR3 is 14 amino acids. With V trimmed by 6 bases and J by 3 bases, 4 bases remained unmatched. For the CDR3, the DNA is TGCGCCAGCAGAACCACTAGCGGGACAGATACGCAGTATTTT. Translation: CASRTTSGTDTQYF.

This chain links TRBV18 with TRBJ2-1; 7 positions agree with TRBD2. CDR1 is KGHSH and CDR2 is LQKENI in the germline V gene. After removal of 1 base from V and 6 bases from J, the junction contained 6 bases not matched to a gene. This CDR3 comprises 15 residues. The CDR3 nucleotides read TGTGCCAGCTCACCACGGAGGGAGGGCCGCAATGAGCAGTTCTTC. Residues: CASSPRREGRNEQFF.

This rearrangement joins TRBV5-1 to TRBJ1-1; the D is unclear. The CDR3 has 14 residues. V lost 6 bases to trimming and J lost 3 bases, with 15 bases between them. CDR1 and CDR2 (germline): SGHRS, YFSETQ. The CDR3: CASNVGVGDTEAFF. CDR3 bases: TGCGCCAGCAACGTCGGTGTTGGGGACACTGAAGCTTTCTTT.

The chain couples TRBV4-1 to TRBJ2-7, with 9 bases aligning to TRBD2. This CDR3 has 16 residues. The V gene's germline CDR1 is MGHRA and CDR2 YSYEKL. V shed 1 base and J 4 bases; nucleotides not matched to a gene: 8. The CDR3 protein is CASSQAAREGLYEQYF. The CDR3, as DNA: TGCGCCAGCAGCCAAGCTGCGCGGGAGGGCCTATACGAGCAGTACTTC.

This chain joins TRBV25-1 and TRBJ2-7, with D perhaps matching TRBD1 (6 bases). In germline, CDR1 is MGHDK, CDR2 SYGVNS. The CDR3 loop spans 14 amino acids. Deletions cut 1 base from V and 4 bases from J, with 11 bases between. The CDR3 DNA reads TGTGCCAGCAGTGAATTGGGGGCTGCATACGAGCAGTACTTC. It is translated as CASSELGAAYEQYF.

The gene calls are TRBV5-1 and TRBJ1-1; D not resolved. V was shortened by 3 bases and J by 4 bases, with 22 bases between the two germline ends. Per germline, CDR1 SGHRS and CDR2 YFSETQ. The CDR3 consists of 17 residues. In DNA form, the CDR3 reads TGCGCCAGCAGCTCCCTTGGAGCAGGAAGAGCGCCCACTGAAGCTTTCTTT. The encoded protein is CASSSLGAGRAPTEAFF.

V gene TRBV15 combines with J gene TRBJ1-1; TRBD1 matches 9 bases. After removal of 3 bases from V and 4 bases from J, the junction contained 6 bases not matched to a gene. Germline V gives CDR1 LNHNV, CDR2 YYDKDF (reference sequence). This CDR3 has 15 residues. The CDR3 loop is CATSRDRGFGTEAFF. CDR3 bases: TGTGCCACCAGCAGGGACAGGGGTTTTGGCACTGAAGCTTTCTTT.

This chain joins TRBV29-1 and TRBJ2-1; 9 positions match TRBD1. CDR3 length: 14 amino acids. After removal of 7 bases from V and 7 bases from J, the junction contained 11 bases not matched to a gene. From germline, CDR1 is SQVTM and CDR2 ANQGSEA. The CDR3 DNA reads TGCAGCGCGGACCCCCGGACAGGGGAGAATGAGCAGTTCTTC. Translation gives CSADPRTGENEQFF.

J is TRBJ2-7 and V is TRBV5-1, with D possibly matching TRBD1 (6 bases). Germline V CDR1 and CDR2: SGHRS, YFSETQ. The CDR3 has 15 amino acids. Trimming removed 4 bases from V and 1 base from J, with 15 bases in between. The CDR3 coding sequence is TGCGCCAGCAGCCCCCGGGACACGGGTTCCTACGAGCAGTACTTC. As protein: CASSPRDTGSYEQYF.

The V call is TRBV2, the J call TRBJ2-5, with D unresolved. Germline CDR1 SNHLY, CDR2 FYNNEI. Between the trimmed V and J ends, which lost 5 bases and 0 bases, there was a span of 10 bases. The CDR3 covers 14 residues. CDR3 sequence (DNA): TGTGCCAGCAGTACAACCACGTACCAAGAGACCCAGTACTTC. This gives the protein CASSTTTYQETQYF. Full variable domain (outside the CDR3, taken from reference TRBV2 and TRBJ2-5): EPEVTQTPSHQVTQMGQEVILRCVPISNHLYFYWYRQILGQKVEFLVSFYNNEISEKSEIFDDQFSVERPDGSNFTLKIRSTKLEDSAMYFCASSTTTYQETQYFGPGTRLLVL.

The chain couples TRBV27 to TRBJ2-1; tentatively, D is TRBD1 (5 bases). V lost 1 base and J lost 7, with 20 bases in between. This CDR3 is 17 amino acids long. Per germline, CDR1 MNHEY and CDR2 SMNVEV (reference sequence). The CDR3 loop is CASSLYPPRPAGNEQFF. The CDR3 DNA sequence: TGTGCCAGCAGTTTATACCCCCCCCGACCAGCAGGGAATGAGCAGTTCTTC.